Each of the 2 T cell receptor delta chains below was sequenced from the same sample in a study of γδ T cells in repeated Plasmodium falciparum infection. TCRdb re-processed the multiplex PCR reads using CATT. This sample has some 51,000 delta-chain clones, with about 1.9% found just once. Flow sorting of PBMC yielded separate Vgamma9/Vdelta2+ and Vdelta2-negative gammadelta T cell populations for bulk repertoire analysis. Sequenced material: gamma-delta T cells from blood. Receptors originate from a pool of human donors (malaria-infected and uninfected, not separated).

This clone was seen many times. This likely came from a read error, as a far larger clone is one base away. The same CDR3 is also encoded by other DNA sequences in this sample. The genes are TRDV2 and TRDJ1; TRDD3 matches at 8 bases. The CDR3 loop spans 15 amino acids. Looked up from germline, CDR1 is GEAIGNYY and CDR2 is EKD. For the CDR3, the DNA is TGTGCCTGTGACAGCCTGGGGGACCTCTCCGACAAACTCATCTTT. Residues: CACDSLGDLSDKLIF.

There are a few counts of this clone. This likely came from a read error, as a far larger clone is one base away. The same CDR3 also results from other DNA sequences found in this sample. The chain couples TRDV1 to TRDJ1, with 10 bases aligning to TRDD3. The J gene was not available in TCRdb and was assigned here by matching the DNA to germline segments. CDR1 TSWWSYY and CDR2 QGS come from the germline V gene. The CDR3 runs 23 residues. The CDR3 protein is CALGELLPARGRGGIRDTDKLIF. The CDR3 DNA reads TGTGCTCTTGGGGAATTGCTTCCCGCGCGAGGGAGAGGGGGGATACGCGACACCGACAAACTCATCTTT.